This T cell receptor beta chain is from a study of monozygotic twins with inflammatory bowel disease. The UMIs carried a 6-nucleotide sample barcode, and they were added by template switching. One entry per CDR3 protein, without DNA, is what TCRdb gives after re-calling the 5' RACE reads. The listing contains some 170,000 distinct CDR3 sequences. This CDR3 region has 12 residues. Germline V gene sequence: CDR1 MGHDK, CDR2 SYGVNS. This receptor was obtained from a human donor with ulcerative colitis or Crohn's disease, or a healthy co-twin of an affected twin (not recorded which). What was sequenced was blood. The genes are TRBV25-1 and TRBJ2-2. The CDR3 spells CASSVTTGELFF.